The clone carrying this T cell receptor beta chain showed up just a few times. What it recognizes is unknown. This may arise from a read error, as a much more abundant clone is one base away. Germline assignment: CDR1 SNHLY and CDR2 FYNNEI. The CDR3 covers 13 residues. This record belongs to a study of blood T cells in healthy people across ages. Overall study results and limits: It was held that the diversity estimates obtained from one million T cells were underestimates.

A J-beta primer mix and a sample-barcoded 5' primer were used in a second PCR of about 6 to 12 cycles. Every sample returned 3 million or more CDR3-containing paired-end reads. TCRdb ran MiXCR on the 5' RACE reads and lists one entry per CDR3 protein. The sample consists of about 640,000 distinct CDR3 sequences, approximately 30% of them appearing once. The chain recombines TRBV2 with TRBJ2-7; 7 bases match TRBD1. What was sequenced was blood. The sequence came from a woman of 80 years or more in good health. CDR3 in amino acids: CAGRPTGLNEQYF. The DNA for the CDR3 is TGTGCCGGCAGGCCGACAGGGCTCAACGAGCAGTACTTC.